These T cell receptor beta chains were read from a single sample in a study of T cell responses to AZD1222 COVID-19 vaccine. Profiled with immunoSEQ multiplex PCR; TCRdb holds only in-frame clones, not every one. Of some 110,000 clones listed, 85% to 95% were seen once; the top ten hold 1.6%. The source was peripheral blood, collected 28 days after the second AZD1222 dose. The origin of the receptors is an adult who received the AZD1222 COVID-19 vaccine. Each CDR3 is given with its conserved first and last residue. The D gene is left open where the match is weak. The listing skips clone size in some rows; elsewhere it reads once, few, many or a size class.

abundance	d_gene	j_gene	v_gene	CDR3aa	CDR3nt
.	.	TRBJ2-3	TRBV20-1	CSAGDLAQYF	TGCAGTGCTGGGGATCTTGCGCAGTATTTT
.	.	TRBJ2-1	TRBV30	CAWIIAENSYNEQFF	TGTGCCTGGATTATAGCGGAGAACTCCTACAATGAGCAGTTCTTC
.	.	TRBJ1-2	TRBV28	CASTPGGAIVGYTF	TGTGCCAGCACCCCCGGGGGGGCGATAGTTGGCTACACCTTC
.	TRBD2	TRBJ2-7	TRBV27	CASSRGLAGNSGQYF	TGTGCCAGCAGCCGCGGACTAGCGGGAAATTCCGGGCAGTACTTC
.	.	TRBJ1-5	TRBV6-1	CASSEGPDQPQHF	TGTGCCAGCAGTGAAGGGCCAGATCAGCCCCAGCATTTT
.	.	TRBJ1-6	TRBV28	CASSLNNSPLHF	TGTGCCAGCAGCCTAAATAATTCACCCCTCCACTTT
.	TRBD2	TRBJ2-3	TRBV29-1	CSVVKLAVQDTQYF	TGCAGCGTTGTGAAACTAGCGGTTCAGGATACGCAGTATTTT
.	.	TRBJ1-3	TRBV18	CASSPGPGGGNTIYF	TGTGCCAGCTCACCGGGACCCGGGGGCGGAAACACCATATATTTT
.	TRBD2	TRBJ2-1	TRBV7-2	CASSLSSGSEQFF	TGTGCCAGCAGCTTATCTAGCGGGAGTGAGCAGTTCTTC
.	TRBD1	TRBJ1-2	TRBV28	CASNSPGQLYGYTF	TGTGCCAGCAACTCGCCGGGACAGCTCTATGGCTACACCTTC
.	TRBD2	TRBJ2-3	TRBV27	CASRTGLAVSTDTQYF	TGTGCCAGCAGGACGGGACTAGCGGTTAGCACAGATACGCAGTATTTT
.	TRBD2	TRBJ2-1	TRBV2	CAGAPVAGDNEQFF	TGTGCCGGCGCCCCCGTAGCGGGGGACAATGAGCAGTTCTTC
once	TRBD1	TRBJ2-6	TRBV19	CASSIAQTGALVIGANVLTF	TGTGCCAGTAGTATAGCCCAAACAGGGGCCCTAGTAATAGGGGCCAACGTCCTGACTTTC
.	.	TRBJ2-1	TRBV11-2	CASSSYRDTHNEQFF	TGTGCCAGCAGCTCGTACCGGGACACCCACAATGAGCAGTTCTTC
.	TRBD2	TRBJ2-7	TRBV9	CASSPRLAGGSREEQYF	TGTGCCAGCAGCCCTCGACTAGCGGGAGGTTCTCGTGAGGAGCAGTACTTC
.	.	TRBJ2-1	TRBV7-9	CASTLGLGDGSMGEQFF	TGTGCCAGCACCCTAGGTCTAGGGGACGGAAGTATGGGGGAGCAGTTCTTC
.	TRBD1	TRBJ1-2	TRBV4-1	CASSRLNRGDYGYTF	TGCGCCAGCAGCCGCCTAAACAGGGGTGACTATGGCTACACCTTC
.	.	TRBJ1-1	TRBV11-2	CASRPEGQYRGFF	TGTGCCAGCAGACCCGAGGGGCAATATCGAGGTTTCTTT
.	TRBD1	TRBJ2-1	TRBV6-6	CASTGQGGNEQFF	TGTGCCAGCACGGGACAGGGTGGCAATGAGCAGTTCTTC
few	.	TRBJ2-3	TRBV9	CASSPEAYADTQYF	TGTGCCAGCAGCCCCGAAGCTTACGCAGATACGCAGTATTTT
once	.	TRBJ2-7	TRBV30	CAWSGSRYEQYF	TGTGCCTGGAGTGGGTCGCGCTACGAGCAGTACTTC
.	TRBD1	TRBJ2-5	TRBV10-1	CASIRTGGETQYF	TGCGCCAGCATCCGGACAGGGGGAGAGACCCAGTACTTC
few	TRBD1	TRBJ1-2	TRBV5-1	CASSDPGQGSAGYTF	TGCGCCAGCAGTGACCCGGGACAGGGGTCTGCTGGCTACACCTTC
.	.	TRBJ1-2	TRBV14	CASSHGQQYYGYTF	TGTGCCAGCAGCCACGGACAGCAGTACTATGGCTACACCTTC
once	.	TRBJ2-5	TRBV18	CASSHSQAQETQYF	TGTGCCAGCTCACACTCCCAGGCCCAAGAGACCCAGTACTTC
.	.	TRBJ2-1	TRBV30	CAWSESASSYNEQFF	TGTGCCTGGAGTGAAAGCGCCTCCTCCTACAATGAGCAGTTCTTC
.	.	TRBJ2-1	TRBV30	CAWKEVRDNEQFF	TGTGCCTGGAAAGAGGTCCGGGACAATGAGCAGTTCTTC
.	.	TRBJ1-5	TRBV27	CASSLGRKGPQHF	TGTGCCAGCAGTTTGGGCAGAAAGGGCCCCCAGCATTTT
.	TRBD1	TRBJ1-5	TRBV15	CATSSRTGFNQPQHF	TGTGCCACCAGCAGTAGGACAGGGTTCAATCAGCCCCAGCATTTT